These 5 T cell receptor beta chains were all obtained from the same sample, sequenced in a study of T cells after yellow fever vaccination. TCRdb fed the 5' RACE reads into MiXCR, producing one record per CDR3 protein. The table includes roughly 340,000 distinct CDR3 sequences, 8.5% to 9% detected once. Sequences were derived from PBMCs, sampled on the day of the first yellow fever vaccination. These receptors all stem from a man younger than 35 who received the YFV17D yellow fever vaccine.

This clonotype appeared many times. The chain combines TRBV12-3 or TRBV12-4 with TRBJ2-5; D is possibly TRBD1 or TRBD2 (5 bases each). CDR3 size: 16 residues. V dropped 3 bases and J dropped 1 base, with 15 bases sitting between them. In DNA, the CDR3 is TGTGCCAGCAGTTTTGTTGGGGACCTATCCCAAGAGACCCAGTACTTC. Translated, it gives CASSFVGDLSQETQYF.

The chain links TRBV11-2 to TRBJ2-7; 8 nucleotides line up with TRBD1. Germline CDR1 SGHAT, CDR2 FQNNGV. This CDR3 spans 16 amino acids. The V and J ends lost 8 bases and 3 bases, in that order; junction bases with no gene match: 15. The CDR3 DNA is TGTGCCAGCCGGTCGATTCGGACAGGGAGGAGCTACGAGCAGTACTTC. Translating gives CASRSIRTGRSYEQYF.

V usage is TRBV9 and J usage is TRBJ2-7; TRBD1 agrees at 9 bases. The V gene end was trimmed by 4 bases and the J gene end by 7 bases; junction bases not matched to a gene: 12. The CDR3 covers 15 residues. Germline CDR1 reads SGDLS; CDR2 reads YYNGEE. CDR3: CASSPTDRGPREQYF. In DNA, the CDR3 is TGTGCCAGCAGCCCCACGGACAGGGGACCCCGGGAGCAGTACTTC.

This clonotype was seen more than once but under ten times. J is TRBJ2-7 and V is TRBV23-1; D could derive from TRBD1 or TRBD2 (5 bases each). TRBV23-1 is treated as an ORF (open reading frame) with a function not yet certain. CDR3 length: 9 residues. CDR3 amino acids: CGGLGEQYV. The DNA for the CDR3 is TGCGGGGGGTTGGGCGAGCAGTACGTC.

The gene calls are TRBV20-1 and TRBJ2-2, with 8 bases matching TRBD1. The CDR3 runs to 15 residues. CDR1 and CDR2 (germline): DFQATT, SNEGSKA (reference sequence). The V gene end was trimmed by 0 bases and the J gene end by 5 bases; junction bases not matched to a gene: 5. Here the CDR3 reads CSARDQGAGTGELFF. CDR3 sequence (DNA): TGCAGTGCTAGAGATCAGGGGGCGGGTACCGGGGAGCTGTTTTTT.